What follows describes a single T cell receptor beta chain. The data belong to a study of blood T cell repertoires in COVID-19. Turning to the study itself: PBMCs, B-cell-depleted T cells, or T cells provided the cDNA or gDNA that made up the material.

Participants were aged roughly 18 to 90 years, lived in 20 to 30 US areas, and enrolled virtually. In assigning cohorts, the study relied on participant-reported clinical history. Original processing methods: Amplified reference gene primers provided the basis for estimating nucleated cell counts. Repertoires were generated with immunoSEQ multiplex PCR, while TCRdb's copy carries only in-frame clones and drops some. V, J and clone size are taken as reported in that table, and D and trimming were inferred from the DNA itself. The data show around 130,000 clones, about four fifths seen once. CDR1 and CDR2 from the germline V gene are SQVTM and ANQGSEA. The CDR3 spans 16 residues. Trimming cost V 8 bases and J 6 bases; bases outside gene matches: 17.

The sample comprised PBMCs or T cells enriched from blood (not recorded which). The origin of this receptor is a woman aged 50 to 60 with acute COVID-19. V and J are TRBV29-1 and TRBJ2-1; 9 bases fit TRBD2. The CDR3 region is CSRGGLARRRGNEQFF. The CDR3 nucleotides are TGCAGCCGGGGGGGACTAGCCCGGAGAAGGGGCAATGAGCAGTTCTTC.